What follows describes a single TCR beta chain. Germline CDR1 LNHDA, CDR2 SQIVND (reference sequence). V lost 5 bases and J 4 bases, leaving 14 bases between the germline ends. This CDR3 is 14 amino acids long. Clones were read by immunoSEQ multiplex PCR, and TCRdb kept only the in-frame ones, dropping some. The repertoire consists of around 80,000 clones, with roughly 98% occurring once and the leading ten covering roughly 0.16%. The sample is drawn from a study of technical replicates of blood from a handful of donors. The chain recombines TRBV19 with TRBJ1-2, with D possibly matching TRBD1 (6 bases). The specimen sequenced was T cells isolated from PBMCs. This TCR derives from a human donor in good health. CDR3 nucleotide sequence: TGTGCCAGTAGTGTTACAGGGCTACCCTATGGCTACACCTTC. Its protein product is CASSVTGLPYGYTF. The full variable domain, with the rest looked up from reference TRBV19 and TRBJ1-2, is DGGITQSPKYLFRKEGQNVTLSCEQNLNHDAMYWYRQDPGQGLRLIYYSQIVNDFQKGDIAEGYSVSREKKESFPLTVTSAQKNPTAFYLCASSVTGLPYGYTFGSGTRLTVV.